These T cell receptor beta chains were read from a single sample in a study of shared clonotypes between healthy human individuals. This table comes from immunoSEQ multiplex PCR, and its TCRdb copy is limited to in-frame clones, with some not included. The repertoire holds approximately 330,000 clones, with more than 60% as singletons. Sequencing was performed on memory CD4+ T cells sorted from blood. The receptors shown here come from a young man in good health. The conserved cysteine and the conserved F or W are not part of the CDR3 here. Clone size appears in some rows only: once, few, many, or a class for an expanded clone.

abundance: .
v_gene: TRBV10-2
j_gene: TRBJ2-5
CDR3aa: ASSSRTSGSFGETQY

abundance: .
v_gene: TRBV5-1
j_gene: TRBJ2-5
CDR3aa: ASREGTQETQY

abundance: .
v_gene: TRBV2
j_gene: TRBJ2-1
CDR3aa: ASRLLAGFTYNEQF

abundance: few
v_gene: TRBV28
j_gene: TRBJ2-5
CDR3aa: ASTALSAEARETQY

abundance: .
v_gene: TRBV5-4
j_gene: TRBJ2-3
CDR3aa: ASSRPGTSGRGSTDTQY

abundance: .
v_gene: TRBV2
j_gene: TRBJ2-2
CDR3aa: ASRGTGGSGELF

abundance: .
v_gene: TRBV19
j_gene: TRBJ2-7
CDR3aa: ASSPRHGTGGLEQY

abundance: .
v_gene: TRBV7-9
j_gene: TRBJ1-1
CDR3aa: ASSSWGPNTEAF

abundance: .
v_gene: TRBV5-1
j_gene: TRBJ1-2
CDR3aa: ASRLNPGVRENGYT

abundance: .
v_gene: TRBV10-3
j_gene: TRBJ1-1
CDR3aa: AISPVQGAGTEAF

abundance: once
v_gene: TRBV5-5
j_gene: TRBJ2-7
CDR3aa: ASSPNTYEQY

abundance: .
v_gene: TRBV7-8
j_gene: TRBJ2-3
CDR3aa: ASSLGTLAGADTQY

abundance: .
v_gene: TRBV29-1
j_gene: TRBJ2-7
CDR3aa: SVEGQSYEQY

abundance: few
v_gene: TRBV5-1
j_gene: TRBJ2-5
CDR3aa: ASSFGVGKQETQY

abundance: .
v_gene: TRBV18
j_gene: TRBJ2-3
CDR3aa: ASSPGTNTDTQY

abundance: .
v_gene: TRBV11-2
j_gene: TRBJ2-2
CDR3aa: ASSSGIWELF

abundance: many
v_gene: TRBV6-9
j_gene: TRBJ2-1
CDR3aa: ASTLSRTEKQPNEQF

abundance: many
v_gene: TRBV19
j_gene: TRBJ2-5
CDR3aa: ASSLGQGWETQY

abundance: .
v_gene: TRBV7-2
j_gene: TRBJ2-5
CDR3aa: ASSHGSANQETQY

abundance: .
v_gene: TRBV2
j_gene: TRBJ2-7
CDR3aa: ASSGFGGASYEQY

abundance: .
v_gene: TRBV2
j_gene: TRBJ2-1
CDR3aa: ASSESPWTGIGEQF

abundance: many
v_gene: TRBV6-1
j_gene: TRBJ2-3
CDR3aa: ASGLAAIKDTQY

abundance: .
v_gene: TRBV6-1
j_gene: TRBJ2-1
CDR3aa: ASSVRDLEANEQF

abundance: .
v_gene: TRBV29-1
j_gene: TRBJ2-7
CDR3aa: SVQLGRVGYEQY

abundance: .
v_gene: TRBV5-5
j_gene: TRBJ2-7
CDR3aa: ASSSAGTGIPY

abundance: .
v_gene: TRBV5-1
j_gene: TRBJ1-1
CDR3aa: ASSRERSDLTAAF

abundance: many
v_gene: TRBV19
j_gene: TRBJ2-3
CDR3aa: ASSLQGSTDTQY

abundance: .
v_gene: TRBV28
j_gene: TRBJ1-4
CDR3aa: ASRTGRLWEKLF

abundance: .
v_gene: TRBV5-1
j_gene: TRBJ1-1
CDR3aa: ASSLPGGGTEAF